This passage covers 9 T cell receptor beta chains from one sample sequenced in a study of blood T cells in healthy people across ages. A sample-barcoded 5' primer and a J-beta primer mix were used in a second PCR of roughly 6 to 12 cycles. TCRdb processed the 5' RACE reads anew with MiXCR; each CDR3 protein has one entry. The sample consists of around 500,000 distinct CDR3 sequences, about 45% of them appearing once. Sequenced: blood. These receptors were collected from an elderly man in good health.

The rearrangement links TRBV6-6 to TRBJ1-5, with TRBD1 as a possible D gene (6 bases). Germline CDR1 reads MNHNY; CDR2 reads SVGAGI (reference sequence). V lost 0 bases and J lost 7, with 13 bases in between. The CDR3 length is 15 residues. The CDR3 DNA is TGTGCCAGCAGTTACTCGGTCAGGGGCGGACAGCCCCAGCATTTT. Translated, it gives CASSYSVRGGQPQHF.

This clonotype was detected many times. This chain joins TRBV20-1 and TRBJ2-3, with D tentatively TRBD2 (5 bases). V dropped 6 bases and J dropped 2 bases, with 18 bases sitting between them. The CDR3 consists of 15 residues. Germline V CDR1 and CDR2: DFQATT, SNEGSKA (reference sequence). DNA of the CDR3: TGCAGTGCCAGCGGACTTGTCATTTTCACAGATACGCAGTATTTT. The encoded protein is CSASGLVIFTDTQYF.

The rearrangement links TRBV5-8 to TRBJ2-1; possible D gene TRBD2, 5 bases. Trimming took 2 bases from V and 0 from J, leaving 15 bases between them. Germline assignment: CDR1 SGHTS and CDR2 YDEGEE. CDR3 length equals 17 residues. This chain's CDR3 is CASSFGTSQTSYNEQFF. The CDR3 DNA is TGTGCCAGCAGCTTTGGTACTAGTCAAACCTCCTACAATGAGCAGTTCTTC.

This chain joins TRBV12-3 or TRBV12-4 and TRBJ2-4; the match to TRBD1 covers 8 bases. TRBJ2-7 explains the end of the DNA better; the J call may be wrong. CDR3 length: 17 residues. The CDR3 sequence: CASNSWSLDRGNHEQYF. CDR3 DNA: TGTGCCAGCAACAGTTGGTCCCTTGACAGGGGTAATCACGAGCAGTACTTC.

In this sample, this clonotype turned up a few times. The gene calls are TRBV5-1 and TRBJ2-1, with 7 bases aligning to TRBD1. The V gene's germline CDR1 is SGHRS and CDR2 YFSETQ. CDR3 length equals 14 residues. With 6 bases clipped from V and 8 bases from J, the junction kept 11 bases outside the gene matches. The CDR3 loop reads CASIEGANGHEQFF. CDR3 in DNA: TGCGCCAGCATCGAGGGGGCGAACGGGCATGAGCAGTTCTTC.

The rearrangement joins TRBV20-1 to TRBJ1-2, with 8 bases identical to TRBD1. CDR1 is DFQATT, CDR2 SNEGSKA, per germline (reference sequence). The CDR3 spans 15 residues. J lost 6 bases, V lost 1 base, and 10 bases had no gene match. CDR3 sequence (DNA): TGCAGTGCTAGAGGGATGACAGGGGACTTCGATGGCTACACCTTC. This gives the protein CSARGMTGDFDGYTF.

This clonotype has only a few counts. The chain carries TRBV11-3 and TRBJ2-3; TRBD2 is a possible D gene (5 bases). The CDR3 runs to 15 residues. Per germline, CDR1 SGHNT and CDR2 YENEEA. V lost 2 bases and J 0 bases, leaving 9 bases between the germline ends. The CDR3 spells CASSLFSGSTDTQYF. In DNA, the CDR3 is TGTGCCAGCAGCTTATTCAGCGGTAGCACAGATACGCAGTATTTT.

Many counts were recorded for this clonotype. The chain links TRBV6-6 to TRBJ2-1, with a weak D call TRBD2 (6 bases). The CDR3 has 15 residues. The V end lost 5 bases, the J end lost 5 bases, and 16 bases lay between the germline ends. Germline V CDR1 and CDR2: MNHNY, SVGAGI (reference sequence). In nucleotides, the CDR3 is TGTGCCAGCAGTAGGGGAGAGGGACTCAACAATGAGCAGTTCTTC. This translates into CASSRGEGLNNEQFF.

The rearrangement uses TRBV7-2 and TRBJ2-1; D is undetermined. There are 15 residues in the CDR3. The germline CDR1 and CDR2 sequences are SGHTA and FQGNSA. Trimming took off 5 bases at V and 0 bases at J, with 11 bases between the two ends. CDR3 sequence (DNA): TGTGCCAGCAGCCTACGGTCTAGCTCCTACAATGAGCAGTTCTTC. Amino acid sequence: CASSLRSSSYNEQFF.